This is a list of T cell receptor beta chains from one sample in a study of response to subunit inactivated influenza vaccine. TCRdb independently ran MiXCR on the RT-PCR reads; one entry per CDR3 protein. Of 610,000 or so distinct CDR3 sequences in the sample, 14% were seen once. This specimen was PBMCs from blood, taken roughly 12 days after vaccination. The source of these receptors is a man aged 50-60 years who received an inactivated influenza vaccine. Both conserved end residues are trimmed from each CDR3. Clone size is given for some rows only: seen once, a few or many times, or a class if the clone is expanded.

cdr3_length j_call v_call clone_size cdr3_aa
15 TRBJ1-4 TRBV4-3 few ASSQSGQGTTNEKLF
11 TRBJ1-2 TRBV6-2/TRBV6-3 - ASSYVQNYGYT
12 TRBJ2-2 TRBV20-1 - SARDHGNTGELF
12 TRBJ2-1 TRBV18 many ASSPLEGSYEQF
14 TRBJ1-3 TRBV5-1 - ASSLAGSYSGNTIY
12 TRBJ2-7 TRBV12-3/TRBV12-4 few ASSFSRGMDEQY
10 TRBJ2-2 TRBV20-1 - SARGGTGELF
11 TRBJ1-5 TRBV27 few ASSPSDNQPQH
15 TRBJ2-5 TRBV3-1 - ASSQDFRRGNQETQY
15 TRBJ2-5 TRBV6-1 - ASNPRGAGEGGETQY
15 TRBJ2-3 TRBV5-1 few ASSLGSGRSSTDTQY
14 TRBJ2-1 TRBV24-1 - ATSEGGLAGGHEQF
14 TRBJ2-3 TRBV7-9 - ASSPSGWGSTDTQY
11 TRBJ2-1 TRBV20-1 - SARPGPDNEQF
14 TRBJ2-3 TRBV7-9 few ASSWGTGDSTDTQY
14 TRBJ2-2 TRBV7-9 - ASSSDQRVNTGELF
13 TRBJ2-3 TRBV5-6 few ASSSGLADTDTQY
12 TRBJ2-7 TRBV28 - ASSTDGRAYEQY
12 TRBJ2-7 TRBV9 - ASSVGGGPYEQY
13 TRBJ1-2 TRBV4-1 many ASSQGQGLNYGYT
9 TRBJ1-2 TRBV7-9 - ASSSISGYT
13 TRBJ2-1 TRBV29-1 - SVEDEQGPYNEQF
11 TRBJ2-7 TRBV25-1 - ASSDRRSDEQY
13 TRBJ1-1 TRBV7-3 few ASSLQPGQNTEAF
13 TRBJ2-7 TRBV12-3/TRBV12-4 few ASTQLGGPAYEQY
11 TRBJ2-1 TRBV7-9 few ASSLDTGTQQF
14 TRBJ2-7 TRBV20-1 - SARPPPGQGSYEQY
16 TRBJ2-7 TRBV4-3 many ASSQDFVTSGSVYEQY
11 TRBJ1-5 TRBV7-9 few ASPEEVLQPQH
10 TRBJ2-3 TRBV12-3/TRBV12-4 many ASSTLADTQY
13 TRBJ2-7 TRBV5-5 - ASTIGDWGTYEQY
13 TRBJ2-7 TRBV7-6 - ASSFEDRGGSEQY
12 TRBJ2-3 TRBV15 - ATSAGLLTDTQY
13 TRBJ2-1 TRBV12-3/TRBV12-4 - ASSSGGSGSNEQF
12 TRBJ1-1 TRBV18 few ASSPPNSVTEAF
14 TRBJ2-3 TRBV7-2 few ASSLAGTFGTDTQY
15 TRBJ1-1 TRBV12-3/TRBV12-4 few ASSLVRARGPNTEAF
14 TRBJ2-1 TRBV12-3/TRBV12-4 few ASSLELGAAYNEQF
13 TRBJ2-4 TRBV6-5 - ASSYGELAKNIQY
10 TRBJ1-2 TRBV24-1 - ATSRANYGYT
11 TRBJ2-4 TRBV29-1 - SVEALAKNIQY
11 TRBJ2-3 TRBV12-3/TRBV12-4 - ATYRGPTDTQY
14 TRBJ2-5 TRBV10-3 - AISEKSSRGGETQY
12 TRBJ2-3 TRBV5-1 - ASSFGDPTDTQY
16 TRBJ2-3 TRBV11-1 few ASSLPLGRGRRVGTQY
11 TRBJ1-1 TRBV3-1 few ASRRQGETEAF
11 TRBJ2-1 TRBV6-6 few ASSLQDPNEQF
13 TRBJ2-1 TRBV6-2/TRBV6-3 many ASSPLKSPLNEQF
13 TRBJ2-2 TRBV7-2 few ASSFGQGATGELF
9 TRBJ2-7 TRBV20-1 - SANTGLEQY
13 TRBJ1-1 TRBV15 - ATSRDKRVGTEAF
14 TRBJ2-1 TRBV4-3 - ASSHEPGLPTNEQF
13 TRBJ2-5 TRBV4-1 few ASSQDVGGQETQY
14 TRBJ1-1 TRBV28 - ASSSREGGANTEAF
13 TRBJ2-3 TRBV6-5 many ASSYGETFTDTQY
14 TRBJ1-2 TRBV18 - ASSPGTGRPNYGYT
11 TRBJ2-1 TRBV7-9 few ANLASGSNEQF
10 TRBJ1-3 TRBV30 - AWSVSLNTIY
14 TRBJ1-2 TRBV5-1 many ASSLDPRQGSYGYT
13 TRBJ2-5 TRBV21-1 - ASSKNAGSGETQY